This T cell receptor (beta chain) came from a study of cytomegalovirus exposure and HLA in healthy donors. Comment on this clone: The antigen remains undetermined.

CDR1 is SGHDT, CDR2 YYEEEE, per germline. Trimming shortened V by 1 base and J by 0 bases, and 11 bases separated the two germline ends. The CDR3 spans 15 residues. Vbeta (60) and Jbeta (13) primers were used in the PCR. Produced via immunoSEQ multiplex PCR; TCRdb's table is partial and in-frame only. The table lists some 170,000 clones, about 72% of them singletons. General observations from the study: Earlier analysis yielded a pattern in which most TCR beta V segments were productive about 90% or about 30% of the time. High sensitivity and specificity were reportedly achieved when the classifier diagnosed cytomegalovirus status.

This clonotype was obtained from a man aged 55 to 70 in good health and CMV-seronegative. What was sequenced was PBMCs. The V and J genes are TRBV5-6 and TRBJ2-7; D call uncertain. CDR3 protein: CASSLSTVFSYEQYF. CDR3 nucleotides: TGTGCCAGCAGCTTGAGTACGGTTTTCTCCTACGAGCAGTACTTC.